This entry lists 8 T cell receptor beta chains sequenced from one sample in a study of T cells expressing NK-cell markers. With the 5' RACE reads reprocessed, TCRdb shows one record per CDR3 protein and no DNA. This table holds fewer than 400,000 distinct CDR3 sequences. Sequenced input: blood T cells: a sorted CD56 or NKG2C T cell subset, CD4+ or CD8+ T cells, or bulk PBMC T cells (not recorded which). Every receptor here comes from a man between 18 and 69 years old in good health.

The chain carries TRBV4-2 and TRBJ2-2. This CDR3 spans 18 amino acids. The germline V gene encodes CDR1 LGHNA and CDR2 YNFKEQ. This CDR3 is CASSQDPTGDLNTGELFF.

The chain recombines TRBV28 with TRBJ2-2; TCRdb outputs TRBD1, but without DNA this stays unchecked. The CDR3 length is 16 residues. Germline CDR1 and CDR2: MDHEN and SYDVKM. CDR3 protein: CASSLLGGLGGGELFF.

J is TRBJ2-7 and V is TRBV6-1; with no DNA, the TCRdb D assignment of TRBD2 cannot be verified. CDR1 MNHNS and CDR2 SASEGT come from the germline V gene. CDR3 length: 15 residues. The CDR3 is CASMGPATGLYEQYF.

The chain recombines TRBV19 with TRBJ2-7; TCRdb returns TRBD1, unconfirmable since there is no DNA. Germline assignment: CDR1 LNHDA and CDR2 SQIVND (reference sequence). CDR3 length equals 15 residues. CDR3: CASSKGHLGKDEQYF.

The CDR3 loop is CASSLIETQYF. This chain uses TRBV7-2 with TRBJ2-5. The CDR3 spans 11 residues. CDR1 and CDR2 (germline): SGHTA, FQGNSA.

The V and J genes are TRBV6-1 and TRBJ2-5; TCRdb's D call of TRBD2 is untestable without DNA. Germline V gene sequence: CDR1 MNHNS, CDR2 SASEGT. The CDR3 loop spans 14 amino acids. The CDR3 sequence: CATNQLAGDETQYF.

This chain connects TRBV9 to TRBJ2-5; the TRBD2 assignment by TCRdb is unverifiable without DNA. CDR3 length: 15 amino acids. Germline CDR1 SGDLS, CDR2 YYNGEE. This CDR3 is CASSVVEGPQETQYF. The whole variable domain, remainder taken from reference TRBV9 and TRBJ2-5, is DSGVTQTPKHLITATGQRVTLRCSPRSGDLSVYWYQQSLDQGLQFLIQYYNGEERAKGNILERFSAQQFPDLHSELNLSSLELGDSALYFCASSVVEGPQETQYFGPGTRLLVL.

The chain couples TRBV12-3 or TRBV12-4 to TRBJ2-7; TCRdb gives TRBD2 as the D gene, but with no DNA this cannot be confirmed. The CDR3 is 20 residues long. CDR3 sequence reads: CASTLRVVGTSGGAPYEQYF.